The rows below give T cell receptor beta chains drawn from one sample of a study of T cell changes during pregnancy in multiple sclerosis. The data were produced by immunoSEQ multiplex PCR, yet TCRdb's version contains in-frame clones alone and is incomplete. The table has 120,000 or so clones, 90% to 95% seen once; the top ten hold under 7%. The sample in question was peripheral blood, obtained before pregnancy. These receptors originate from a female donor with multiple sclerosis, enrolled in a pregnancy study. Each CDR3 is given with its conserved first and last residue. Each record gives: J gene, V gene, CDR3 protein.

TRBJ2-3 TRBV28 CASSGVGTDTQYF
TRBJ1-4 TRBV15 CATSRSRALATNEKLFF
TRBJ2-5 TRBV27 CASTGLVGETQYF
TRBJ2-1 TRBV5-6 CASSLAGTGWSQFF
TRBJ2-5 TRBV5-6 CASSPRVGETQYF
TRBJ1-2 TRBV10-2 CASTPGTGGGYTF
TRBJ1-2 TRBV19 CASTAGGYGYTF
TRBJ2-7 TRBV7-6 CASSLVGGGGSEQYF
TRBJ1-2 TRBV5-5 CASSWTGENYGYTF
TRBJ2-7 TRBV6-5 CASSVRDRGREQYF
TRBJ2-2 TRBV5-4 CASSSGTGMDTGELFF
TRBJ1-5 TRBV7-2 CASSVDPNRGQPQHF
TRBJ1-2 TRBV6-6 CASWGGQDGYTF
TRBJ1-5 TRBV27 CASSSSGGTGNQPQHF
TRBJ1-5 TRBV19 CASSPRTGGYQPQHF
TRBJ2-3 TRBV7-9 CASSLIGARGTDTQYF
TRBJ2-2 TRBV4-2 CASSQGGDRVTGELFF
TRBJ2-7 TRBV7-9 CASSSGSYDEQYF
TRBJ2-1 TRBV7-2 CASSPDRSSYNEQFF
TRBJ2-7 TRBV28 CASSLASEQYF
TRBJ2-4 TRBV15 CATSRNTEPGGNLAKNIQYF
TRBJ2-5 TRBV1 CTSSLSYRVRETQYF
TRBJ2-3 TRBV7-2 CASSPRAAIYTDTQYF
TRBJ1-1 TRBV6-1 CASIRTGGGNTEAFF